This T cell receptor beta chain was identified in a study of CD8+ T cells in alopecia areata. Background on the study: Each recipient was a 7-10-week-old female C3H/HeJ mouse given skin from a roughly 6-12-month-old C3H/HeJ donor with spontaneous alopecia. Study observations and caveats: Higher clonality than in normal scalp was seen in lesional scalp, especially alopecia totalis/universalis. Mouse data revealed clearer TCR sharing than patient data did, a gap possibly tied to HLA.

Sequencing templates came from extracted RNA that was reverse transcribed into cDNA. Clones were read by immunoSEQ multiplex PCR, and TCRdb kept only the in-frame ones, dropping some. This sample has 250,000 or so clones, each found more than once. Markers including CD4, CD8alpha, NKG2D and NKG2ACE guided sorting of pooled cutaneous lymph node cells. Notes on this clone: Its antigen is still unknown. Genes here carry mouse names. With the read ending 4 residues before the CDR3 end, the germline J gene is used to fill in that end.

Germline lookup yields CDR1 FNHDT and CDR2 SITEND (reference sequence). The CDR3 length is 15 residues. Trimming took off 3 bases at V and 0 bases at J, with 12 bases between the two ends. This TCR was recovered from a C3H/HeJ mouse with alopecia areata. Strain haplotype (MHC): H2-k. The sequencing sample was made of CD4+ T cells sorted from a lymph node. J is TRBJ1-2 and V is TRBV19, with D maybe TRBD1 (6 bases). CDR3 loop: CASSTSGTTNSDYTF. CDR3 DNA (partial): TGTGCCAGCAGTACCTCCGGGACAACAAACTCC.